This note documents a single T cell receptor beta chain sequence. No antigen is known for it. No clone much larger than this one lies a single base away; base qualities are absent. Sequencing relied on an Illumina NovaSeq 6000. TCRalpha and TCRbeta cDNA libraries were built by 5'RACE with constant-segment primers, adding sample barcodes and unique molecular identifiers. RNA was extracted from every sample with Trizol reagent. Libraries were amplified in two PCR steps, with a second sample barcode and Illumina TruSeq adapters added in the second step. Sequencing of libraries was performed on an Illumina NovaSeq with 2 x 150 bp paired-end reads. For the original study's pipeline: The reads were demultiplexed and collapsed into UMI-guided consensus sequences using migec v1.2.7. With mixcr v2.1.11, UMI consensuses were aligned to TRA and TRB V and J templates and assembled into clonotypes. A clonotype was counted as expanded or contracted only if both edgeR and NoisET called the change significant, with noise models trained on biological replicates. edgeR calls used a false discovery rate-adjusted p below 0.01 and a log2 fold-change threshold of 1. As an exploratory analysis of dynamics, max-normalized trajectories of the 1000 most abundant clonotypes were examined with PCA combined with hierarchical clustering. The CD4 or CD8 phenotype of responding clones was assigned using the separately sequenced CD4+ and CD8+ repertoires. Using fastp trimming at Q25 and MiXCR clonotype assembly, TCRdb reanalyzed the public sequencing data and kept in-frame beta chains. When rows share a CDR3 protein, they turn into one entry using the most common DNA and genes. In this record, the V and J calls reflect TCRdb's handling and not the investigators' own analysis. The sample table shows a few hundred thousand distinct CDR3 sequences, and 15% to 20% are seen once. The top ten hold about 20% of the sample.

PBMCs were isolated by Ficoll-Paque density gradient centrifugation. This entry belongs to a study of T-cell memory formation after mild COVID-19 (dated by TCRdb to the early 2020s). With regard to the full study: Most TCR sequence clusters were specific to one of the two donors. Two young, previously healthy adult volunteers, one female and one male, were included in the cohort. In a couple of donors, T-cell clones that expanded and contracted after mild COVID-19 were followed by sequencing TCRalpha and TCRbeta repertoires longitudinally. Study-level results and caveats: Contracting CD4+ clones were found mainly in CM and EM memory subsets, while CD8+ clones were enriched in EMRA. The detection of some responding clones in pre-infection memory suggests that pre-existing cross-reactive memory T cells joined the SARS-CoV-2 response. The study included only two mild cases, and larger cohorts that include severe cases with pre-infection samples were judged to be necessary. From day 15 to 85, contracting clones showed balanced CD4/CD8 phenotypes, whereas a second wave of clones that expanded from day 15 to 37 leaned towards CD4+. The second-wave clones that peaked on day 37 were not confirmed to be SARS-CoV-2 specific.

The CDR3 has 16 amino acids, counting the end cysteine and phenylalanine. Here the CDR3 DNA is all that survives: 48 bases in frame from base 1. Reading the germline V gene gives CDR1 SGHTA and CDR2 FQGNSA. V trim: 5 bases; J trim: 3 bases; unmatched bases: 12. This sequence uses TRBV7-2 and TRBJ2-7, with TRBD1 identical over 8 junction bases. Input material: PBMCs or a T cell subset sorted from them (not recorded which). The TCR sequence derives from a young man who had mild COVID-19 (a few samples of this study predate the infection). The sample titles of this study are shuffled in the database, so cell type and time point are left out; the donor was told from shared clones. The CDR3 protein: CASSTTGGRAGYEQYF. In nucleotides, the sequence is TGTGCCAGCAGCACTACAGGGGGGCGGGCTGGCTACGAGCAGTACTTC.